The 13 T cell receptor beta chains reported below all come from one sample, sequenced in a study of lymphopenia after photon versus proton radiotherapy. Sequencing used immunoSEQ multiplex PCR; TCRdb keeps in-frame clones, though not all of them. The table includes 20,000 to 25,000 clones, around nine tenths detected once. This sample comprised peripheral blood, obtained from a patient treated with proton-based radiotherapy. These receptors were collected from a woman in her seventies with pancreatic cancer. Some clones in this sample may be carry-over from other donors' samples.

The chain has TRBV28 and TRBJ1-5; 10 nucleotides agree with TRBD1. V dropped 8 bases and J dropped 4; count of bases not matched to a gene: 11. This CDR3 comprises 16 residues. The germline V gene has CDR1 MDHEN and CDR2 SYDVKM. CDR3 bases: TGTGCCAGCTTGGGACAGGGGATAGGGACAAATCAGCCCCAGCATTTT. Protein sequence: CASLGQGIGTNQPQHF.

V is TRBV7-9 and J is TRBJ2-1, with 11 bases identical to TRBD2. This CDR3 is 15 amino acids long. Germline CDR1 reads SEHNR; CDR2 reads FQNEAQ (reference sequence). J lost 6 bases, V lost 6 bases, and 7 bases had no gene match. The CDR3 DNA reads as TGTGCCAGCAGTATATTAGCGGGAGGGGGCAATGAGCAGTTCTTC. Translating gives CASSILAGGGNEQFF.

The chain joins TRBV19 to TRBJ1-5, with a weak D call TRBD1 (6 bases). V lost 4 bases to trimming and J lost 4 bases, with 20 bases between them. The CDR3 is 17 amino acids. The germline V gene encodes CDR1 LNHDA and CDR2 SQIVND (reference sequence). CDR3 region: CASSKRNAEGVNQPQHF. CDR3 DNA sequence: TGTGCCAGTAGTAAGCGAAACGCGGAGGGGGTGAATCAGCCCCAGCATTTT.

The CDR3 sequence is CASSSGTSGRALNEQFF. As DNA, the CDR3 is TGTGCCAGCAGTTCCGGGACTAGCGGGAGGGCCCTCAATGAGCAGTTCTTC. The chain employs TRBV28 and TRBJ2-1; 16 bases are shared with TRBD2. V trimming: 4 bases; J trimming: 6 bases; junction bases outside the gene matches: 6. Germline CDR1 and CDR2: MDHEN and SYDVKM. This CDR3 is 17 amino acids long.

The chain is built from TRBV29-1 and TRBJ2-1; 8 bases agree with TRBD2. Trimming cost V 7 bases and J 9 bases; bases outside gene matches: 14. The CDR3 runs 14 residues. Per the germline V gene, CDR1 is SQVTM and CDR2 is ANQGSEA. The CDR3 loop is CSGKAGVFEGEQFF. The CDR3 bases are TGCAGCGGCAAAGCGGGAGTTTTCGAGGGTGAGCAGTTCTTC.

V gene TRBV19 combines with J gene TRBJ2-5; TRBD2 matches 9 bases. This CDR3 spans 13 amino acids. Germline trimming cut 9 bases from V and 4 bases from J; bases unmatched to any gene: 6. Germline lookup yields CDR1 LNHDA and CDR2 SQIVND (reference sequence). CDR3 loop: CASNPSGAETQYF. The CDR3 region has the DNA TGTGCCAGCAACCCTAGCGGGGCAGAGACCCAGTACTTC. Together with reference TRBV19 and TRBJ2-5, the CDR3 gives the full variable domain: DGGITQSPKYLFRKEGQNVTLSCEQNLNHDAMYWYRQDPGQGLRLIYYSQIVNDFQKGDIAEGYSVSREKKESFPLTVTSAQKNPTAFYLCASNPSGAETQYFGPGTRLLVL.

This chain connects TRBV6-5 to TRBJ2-4; maybe TRBD2 (5 bases). This CDR3 has 15 residues. Per germline, CDR1 MNHEY and CDR2 SVGAGI. Trimming removed 5 bases at V and 0 bases at J, with 11 bases between. CDR3 in DNA: TGTGCCAGCAGTGCGGCAGGACTAGCCAAAAACATTCAGTACTTC. This encodes CASSAAGLAKNIQYF.

The chain links TRBV27 to TRBJ2-7; D may correspond to TRBD1 or TRBD2 (5 bases each). V was cut by 6 bases and J by 7 bases, with 19 bases left in between. The germline CDR1 and CDR2 sequences are MNHEY and SMNVEV (reference sequence). The CDR3 covers 14 residues. The CDR3 coding sequence is TGTGCCAGCAGCCCAGGGATCGGGAATCTAGAGCAGTACTTC. It encodes CASSPGIGNLEQYF.

The V gene is TRBV27, the J gene TRBJ2-3; D is uncertain. The CDR3 has 12 residues. With 3 bases removed from V and 8 bases from J, the gap between germline ends came to 9 bases. CDR1 is MNHEY, CDR2 SMNVEV, per germline (reference sequence). CDR3 residues: CASSFSHGTQYF. The DNA for the CDR3 is TGTGCCAGCAGTTTCAGTCACGGTACGCAGTATTTT.

This chain joins TRBV19 and TRBJ1-2; D is perhaps TRBD1 (6 bases). The CDR3 loop spans 15 amino acids. In germline, CDR1 is LNHDA, CDR2 SQIVND (reference sequence). Trimming took off 7 bases at V and 7 bases at J, with 22 bases between the two ends. CDR3 nucleotide sequence: TGTGCCAGTACCATCGGGACCGGGGGGCAGGTTGGCTACACCTTC. It specifies CASTIGTGGQVGYTF.

The V call is TRBV28, the J call TRBJ2-5; TRBD1 agrees at 10 bases. CDR3 length: 15 residues. V lost 5 bases, J lost 6 bases, and 9 bases stayed unmatched. CDR1 and CDR2 from the germline V gene are MDHEN and SYDVKM. The CDR3 here is CASSLPGTGVKTQYF. CDR3 nucleotide sequence: TGTGCCAGCAGTCTCCCCGGGACAGGGGTAAAGACCCAGTACTTC.

In its sample, this clone was seen a few times. The J gene is TRBJ1-5, the V gene TRBV6-1; TRBD1 is a possible D gene (6 bases). V was cut by 4 bases and J by 7 bases, with 11 bases left in between. Per the germline V gene, CDR1 is MNHNS and CDR2 is SASEGT. CDR3 length: 13 amino acids. The CDR3 sequence is CASSGAGAQPQHF. The CDR3 nucleotides are TGTGCCAGCAGTGGTGCAGGGGCACAGCCCCAGCATTTT.

The J gene is TRBJ2-2, the V gene TRBV9; possibly TRBD2 for D (6 bases). V was pared by 2 bases and J by 2 bases, with 7 bases between. Germline V gives CDR1 SGDLS, CDR2 YYNGEE. There are 14 residues in the CDR3. CDR3 protein: CASSVTSNTGELFF. CDR3 sequence (DNA): TGTGCCAGCAGCGTGACTAGTAACACCGGGGAGCTGTTTTTT.